These T cell receptor beta chains were read from a single sample in a study of PD-L1 blockade in urothelial cancer. Produced via immunoSEQ multiplex PCR; TCRdb's table is partial and in-frame only. The data contain approximately 18,000 clones, about 83% of them seen just once; the ten biggest clones take up roughly 1.7%. Sequences were derived from PBMCs, sampled around atezolizumab (anti-PD-L1) treatment. The receptors were gathered from a man between 45 and 60 years old with urothelial cancer. The CDR3 runs from the conserved cysteine through the conserved F or W. A D gene is named only where the DNA matches it firmly. The listing skips clone size in some rows; elsewhere it reads once, few, many or a size class.

TRBV25-1	TRBD1	NA	TRBJ2-3	TGTGCCAGCAGTGACCCCCGACAGGGGGAGGGCACAGATACGCAGTATTTT	CASSDPRQGEGTDTQYF
TRBV9	TRBD2	NA	TRBJ2-1	TGTGCCAGCAGCGGAAGCGGGAGGGCCCGCGATGAGCAGTTCTTC	CASSGSGRARDEQFF
TRBV2	TRBD1	NA	TRBJ1-2	TGTGCCACCCAGGGGTGGGACAGGCCCAACCGCCGGTATGGCTACACCTTC	CATQGWDRPNRRYGYTF
TRBV7-7	TRBD1	NA	TRBJ1-4	TGTGCTAGCAGCCCGACAGGGAACGATGAAAAACTGTTTTTT	CASSPTGNDEKLFF
TRBV2	NA	NA	TRBJ2-3	TGTGCCAGCAGTGAGAGGGACTTGGCGCAGTATTTT	CASSERDLAQYF
TRBV5-6	TRBD1	NA	TRBJ1-4	TGTGCCAGCAGCCGGACAGGGGGTGATGAAAAACTGTTTTTT	CASSRTGGDEKLFF
TRBV5-1	NA	once	TRBJ1-2	TGCGCCAGCAGCTTGGGAGGTGGCAACGATGGCTACACCTTC	CASSLGGGNDGYTF
TRBV11-1	NA	NA	TRBJ2-5	TGTGCCAGCAGCCCCCGGGGGCTGGGACAGCGGGAGACCCAGTACTTC	CASSPRGLGQRETQYF
TRBV11-2	NA	NA	TRBJ1-2	TGTGCCAGCAGCTTATGGGACAACTGGAACTATGGCTACACCTTC	CASSLWDNWNYGYTF
TRBV6-4	TRBD1	NA	TRBJ2-1	TGTGCCAGCAGTGAAGAGACAGGGGAAGGAAATGAGCAGTTCTTC	CASSEETGEGNEQFF
TRBV2	TRBD1	NA	TRBJ1-1	TGTGCCAGCAGTGAATCGGGACAGGTTGATCGGGAAGCTTTCTTT	CASSESGQVDREAFF
TRBV7-8	NA	NA	TRBJ2-1	TGTGCCAGCAGCTCCCTCCAGTTCAGCTCCTACAATGAGCAGTTCTTC	CASSSLQFSSYNEQFF
TRBV5-1	TRBD2	NA	TRBJ2-7	TGCGCCAGCAGCTTGTCGGGACTACCCTACGAGCAGTACTTC	CASSLSGLPYEQYF